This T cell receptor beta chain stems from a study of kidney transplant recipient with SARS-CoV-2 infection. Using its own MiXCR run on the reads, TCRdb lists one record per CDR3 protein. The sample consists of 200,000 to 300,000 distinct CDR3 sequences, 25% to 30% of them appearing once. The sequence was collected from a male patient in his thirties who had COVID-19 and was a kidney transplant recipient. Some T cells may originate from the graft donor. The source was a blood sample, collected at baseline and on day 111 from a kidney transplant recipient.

The CDR3 sequence: CASSIRGDTDTQYF. Written as DNA, the CDR3 is TGTGCCAGTAGTATCCGGGGAGACACAGATACGCAGTATTTT. The V call is TRBV19, the J call TRBJ2-3, with D maybe TRBD2 (5 bases). Germline CDR1 is LNHDA and CDR2 is SQIVND (reference sequence). Deletions cut 3 bases from V and 2 bases from J, with 9 bases between. The CDR3 loop spans 14 amino acids.